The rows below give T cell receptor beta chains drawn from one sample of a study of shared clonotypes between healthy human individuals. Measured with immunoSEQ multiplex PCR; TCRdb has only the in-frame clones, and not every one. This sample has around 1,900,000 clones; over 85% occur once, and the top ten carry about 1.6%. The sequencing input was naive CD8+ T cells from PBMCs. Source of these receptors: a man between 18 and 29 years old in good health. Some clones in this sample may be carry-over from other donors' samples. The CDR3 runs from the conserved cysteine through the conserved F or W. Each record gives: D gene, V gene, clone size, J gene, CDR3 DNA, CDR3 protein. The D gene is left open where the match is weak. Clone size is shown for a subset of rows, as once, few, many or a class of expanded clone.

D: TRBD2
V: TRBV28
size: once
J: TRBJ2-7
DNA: TGTGCCAGTCGATACTGGGCTAGCGGGAGGGCGCACGAGCAGTACTTC
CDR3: CASRYWASGRAHEQYF

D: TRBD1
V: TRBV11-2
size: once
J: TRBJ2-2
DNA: TGTGCCAGCAGCTTATTGGGGGCGCGGGACAGGGGCACCGGGGAGCTGTTTTTT
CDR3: CASSLLGARDRGTGELFF

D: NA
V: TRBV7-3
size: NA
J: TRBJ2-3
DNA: TGTGCCAGCAGCTCCCCGGGGGACACAGATACGCAGTATTTT
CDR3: CASSSPGDTDTQYF

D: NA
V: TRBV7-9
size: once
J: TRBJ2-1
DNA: TGTGCCAGCAGCAGAGACTGGGGCGGTGAGCAGTTCTTC
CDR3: CASSRDWGGEQFF

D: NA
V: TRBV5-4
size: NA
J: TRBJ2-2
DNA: TGTGCCAGCAGCTTGATGCGGGGCGGGGAGCTGTTTTTT
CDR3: CASSLMRGGELFF

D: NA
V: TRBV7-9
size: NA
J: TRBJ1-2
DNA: TGTGCCAGCAGCCCCCCAAGGGCCGGATCTAACTATGGCTACACCTTC
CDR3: CASSPPRAGSNYGYTF

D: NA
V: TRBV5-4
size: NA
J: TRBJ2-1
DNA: TGTGCCAGCAGCTTGGCCGGAGATGAGCAGTTCTTC
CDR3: CASSLAGDEQFF

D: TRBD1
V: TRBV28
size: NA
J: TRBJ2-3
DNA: TGTGCCAGCAGCCTACAGGGGGTCCGCGGCACAGATACGCAGTATTTT
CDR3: CASSLQGVRGTDTQYF

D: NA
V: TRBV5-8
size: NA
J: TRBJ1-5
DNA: TGTGCCAGCGAGGTTGGCGGTCTCAATCAGCCCCAGCATTTT
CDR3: CASEVGGLNQPQHF

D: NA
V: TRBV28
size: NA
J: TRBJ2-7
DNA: TGTGCCAGCGGCGTCGGGCAATCCTACGAGCAGTACTTC
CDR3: CASGVGQSYEQYF

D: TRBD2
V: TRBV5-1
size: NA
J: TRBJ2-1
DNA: TGCGCCAGCAGTCGTGGGCTAGCGGGAGCCTATGAGCAGTTCTTC
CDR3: CASSRGLAGAYEQFF

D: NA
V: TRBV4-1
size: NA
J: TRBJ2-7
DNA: TGCGCCAGCAGCCAAGTGGGACCGGTGCAGTACTTC
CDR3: CASSQVGPVQYF

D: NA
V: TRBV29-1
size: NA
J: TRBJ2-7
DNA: TGCAGCGTTCTACGGGGGCCTACCTACGAGCAGTACTTC
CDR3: CSVLRGPTYEQYF

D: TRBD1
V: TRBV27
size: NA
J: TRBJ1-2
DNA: TGTGCCAGCAGTTTATTGTCGACAGGGGGCCTGTCTAACTATGGCTACACCTTC
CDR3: CASSLLSTGGLSNYGYTF

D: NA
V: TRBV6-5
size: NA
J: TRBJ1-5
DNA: TGTGCCAGCAAACAGGGCTTCAATCAGCCCCAGCATTTT
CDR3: CASKQGFNQPQHF

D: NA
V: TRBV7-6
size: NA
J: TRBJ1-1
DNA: TGTGCCAGCAGCTCCGGGCGCGGGCCCCTAGGCACTGAAGCTTTCTTT
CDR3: CASSSGRGPLGTEAFF